The 7 T cell receptor beta chains in this list originate from one sample, sequenced in a study of T cells expressing NK-cell markers. Following a re-call of the 5' RACE reads, TCRdb has one entry per CDR3 protein and lacks DNA. The specimen's table records 350,000 to 450,000 distinct CDR3 sequences. The sample comprised blood T cells: a sorted CD56 or NKG2C T cell subset, CD4+ or CD8+ T cells, or bulk PBMC T cells (not recorded which). Receptor source: a man aged 18-75 years in good health.

The chain employs TRBV7-2 and TRBJ2-7; the D call from TCRdb, TRBD2, cannot be confirmed without DNA. The CDR3 spans 16 residues. Germline values: CDR1 SGHTA, CDR2 FQGNSA. The CDR3 sequence is CASSLASSGGRYEQYF.

The V call is TRBV14, the J call TRBJ2-7. Germline CDR1 and CDR2: SGHDN and FVKESK. CDR3 length equals 11 residues. The chain's CDR3 is CASSFIGEQYF.

The chain uses TRBV30 and TRBJ2-7. CDR1 and CDR2 (germline): GTSNPN, SVGIG (reference sequence). The CDR3 runs 14 residues. The CDR3 region is CAWSVGSVTYEQYF.

The chain employs TRBV20-1 and TRBJ2-5; TCRdb selects TRBD1, and the lack of DNA leaves this call unchecked. The CDR3 loop spans 17 amino acids. The V gene's germline CDR1 is DFQATT and CDR2 SNEGSKA (reference sequence). This CDR3 is CSARAGDRGLWQETQYF.

The chain has TRBV4-1 and TRBJ2-4. In germline, CDR1 is MGHRA, CDR2 YSYEKL. This CDR3 is 14 amino acids long. The CDR3 sequence is CASSQEWNKVIQYF.

V gene TRBV4-2 combines with J gene TRBJ2-1; lacking DNA, the TRBD2 call made by TCRdb goes unchecked. Germline assignment: CDR1 LGHNA and CDR2 YNFKEQ. This CDR3 has 15 amino acids. CDR3: CASSLGTSGGDEQFF.

The chain uses TRBV11-2 and TRBJ2-1; TCRdb proposes TRBD1, but this gene call is untestable without DNA. CDR1 and CDR2 (germline): SGHAT, FQNNGV. This CDR3 is built from 15 residues. The CDR3 loop is CASSLGAGRDNEQFF.